This T cell receptor beta chain was recovered during a study of graft-versus-host responses after intestinal transplantation. Overall study context: Tacrolimus plus steroids were given to all recipients for about 3 years, preceded by anti-thymocyte globulin induction.

General study findings and limits: In recipient marrow, GvH clones were found, and some appeared first in ileum or blood.

As for this clone: The target antigen is unknown.

The V end was cut by 7 bases, the J end by 5 bases, with 23 bases between. CDR1 and CDR2 (germline): SEHNR, FQNEAQ (reference sequence). This CDR3 has 16 amino acids. The data were produced by immunoSEQ multiplex PCR, yet TCRdb's version contains in-frame clones alone and is incomplete. This table has roughly 97,000 clones, 90% appearing once. The chain has TRBV7-9 and TRBJ1-2, with a possible D match to TRBD1 (6 bases). The material was PBMCs, obtained just under 460 days after intestinal transplant. This sequence was found in a human patient who received an intestinal transplant, so some T cells may come from the graft donor. The CDR3 is CASTPPGGALQYGYTF. CDR3 DNA sequence: TGTGCCAGCACCCCCCCGGGGGGCGCCCTACAATATGGCTACACCTTC.